Listed below are T cell receptor beta chains from one sample, sequenced in a study of T cells in localized non-small cell lung cancer. Libraries were prepared by immunoSEQ multiplex PCR; TCRdb keeps only in-frame clonotypes and omits some of them. The repertoire holds fewer than 100,000 clones, 75% to 85% seen once, with nearly 9.5% in the top ten. The sequencing here drew on peripheral blood, taken before any cancer treatment. Source of these receptors: a female donor older than 55 with stage I lung adenocarcinoma. Both conserved end residues are part of each CDR3. Fields, in order: J gene, V gene, CDR3 protein.

j_call: TRBJ1-2; v_call: TRBV12-5; cdr3_aa: CASGLVTSNGYTF
j_call: TRBJ2-1; v_call: TRBV19; cdr3_aa: CASSIDGGRSNEQFF
j_call: TRBJ1-2; v_call: TRBV28; cdr3_aa: CASSSLQGVNYGYTF
j_call: TRBJ1-1; v_call: TRBV29-1; cdr3_aa: CSAITRGTGVNTEAFF
j_call: TRBJ1-6; v_call: TRBV10-1; cdr3_aa: CASMYMSSYNSPLHF
j_call: TRBJ2-7; v_call: TRBV11-2; cdr3_aa: CASSPQTQGEQYF
j_call: TRBJ1-2; v_call: TRBV28; cdr3_aa: CASSLNGRGLGYTF
j_call: TRBJ1-4; v_call: TRBV7-6; cdr3_aa: CASSKDQNEKLFF
j_call: TRBJ1-2; v_call: TRBV10-3; cdr3_aa: CAISGTELANYGYTF
j_call: TRBJ1-1; v_call: TRBV4-3; cdr3_aa: CASSQDGVNTEAFF
j_call: TRBJ1-5; v_call: TRBV6-5; cdr3_aa: CASRSDRNSNQPQHF
j_call: TRBJ2-3; v_call: TRBV6-6; cdr3_aa: CASSYTQGATDTQYF
j_call: TRBJ2-7; v_call: TRBV7-2; cdr3_aa: CASSLPLAGGSYEQYF
j_call: TRBJ1-1; v_call: TRBV28; cdr3_aa: CASSFRQFAFF
j_call: TRBJ2-7; v_call: TRBV27; cdr3_aa: CASSLSRGDEQYF
j_call: TRBJ2-2; v_call: TRBV19; cdr3_aa: CASSKLAGGTGELFF
j_call: TRBJ1-1; v_call: TRBV29-1; cdr3_aa: CSVESLLNPEAFF
j_call: TRBJ2-5; v_call: TRBV7-8; cdr3_aa: CASSPGGEETQYF
j_call: TRBJ1-1; v_call: TRBV9; cdr3_aa: CASSVQAGNTEAFF
j_call: TRBJ1-1; v_call: TRBV6-5; cdr3_aa: CASSYSAMNTEAFF
j_call: TRBJ2-2; v_call: TRBV29-1; cdr3_aa: CSVHKGPLGGELFF
j_call: TRBJ1-6; v_call: TRBV19; cdr3_aa: CASRRQGGNLSPLHF
j_call: TRBJ2-4; v_call: TRBV5-8; cdr3_aa: CASSFLAGGLNIQYF
j_call: TRBJ1-5; v_call: TRBV19; cdr3_aa: CASSAEGRSNQPQHF
j_call: TRBJ1-1; v_call: TRBV15; cdr3_aa: CATSREGGPTSRAFF
j_call: TRBJ1-3; v_call: TRBV4-2; cdr3_aa: CASSQDVTYSGNTIYF
j_call: TRBJ2-1; v_call: TRBV7-7; cdr3_aa: CASSPDRDRFHNEQFF
j_call: TRBJ1-5; v_call: TRBV27; cdr3_aa: CASSSISNQPQHF
j_call: TRBJ1-2; v_call: TRBV15; cdr3_aa: CATSRGGDPQGGYTF
j_call: TRBJ2-2; v_call: TRBV6-6; cdr3_aa: CASSNLRRAGELFF
j_call: TRBJ2-2; v_call: TRBV5-1; cdr3_aa: CASSIPGNTGELFF
j_call: TRBJ2-3; v_call: TRBV5-6; cdr3_aa: CASSLEVPGTQYF
j_call: TRBJ2-3; v_call: TRBV29-1; cdr3_aa: CSVEDRSSTDTQYF
j_call: TRBJ1-5; v_call: TRBV5-4; cdr3_aa: CASSLGGSNQPQHF
j_call: TRBJ2-7; v_call: TRBV6-1; cdr3_aa: CATTGTGGYEQYF
j_call: TRBJ1-1; v_call: TRBV9; cdr3_aa: CASSVVPGNTEAFF
j_call: TRBJ2-1; v_call: TRBV18; cdr3_aa: CASSHDPLAYNEQFF
j_call: TRBJ1-1; v_call: TRBV4-3; cdr3_aa: CASSNSGGLEAFF
j_call: TRBJ2-4; v_call: TRBV6-6; cdr3_aa: CASSQAGGDQNIQYF
j_call: TRBJ1-3; v_call: TRBV6-1; cdr3_aa: CASTETGSGNTIYF
j_call: TRBJ1-2; v_call: TRBV15; cdr3_aa: CATSRRGFYGYTF
j_call: TRBJ2-5; v_call: TRBV5-4; cdr3_aa: CASSATRGETQYF
j_call: TRBJ1-3; v_call: TRBV18; cdr3_aa: CASSPQVGPGNTIYF
j_call: TRBJ2-7; v_call: TRBV29-1; cdr3_aa: CSVEGGHEQYF
j_call: TRBJ1-5; v_call: TRBV28; cdr3_aa: CASSLGPVNQPQHF
j_call: TRBJ1-3; v_call: TRBV12-5; cdr3_aa: CASVLGNTIYF
j_call: TRBJ1-3; v_call: TRBV18; cdr3_aa: CASSPSTGSSGNTIYF
j_call: TRBJ2-2; v_call: TRBV2; cdr3_aa: CASRKTATGELFF
j_call: TRBJ2-5; v_call: TRBV28; cdr3_aa: CASSPVLAAIGETQYF
j_call: TRBJ1-2; v_call: TRBV27; cdr3_aa: CASSLSTLQGGYGYTF
j_call: TRBJ1-1; v_call: TRBV6-1; cdr3_aa: CASSTGPRPEAFF
j_call: TRBJ2-3; v_call: TRBV11-2; cdr3_aa: CASSTPIGGGTDTQYF
j_call: TRBJ2-3; v_call: TRBV4-3; cdr3_aa: CASSQKEGYTQYF
j_call: TRBJ1-4; v_call: TRBV6-5; cdr3_aa: CASSRTGTGVEKLFF